This is a list of T cell receptor beta chains from one sample in a study of neurological immune-mediated disorders. Each CDR3 protein is one row after TCRdb ran MiXCR on the 5' RACE reads. The table lists around 65,000 distinct CDR3 sequences, around 5.1% of them singletons. Sequencing was performed on PBMCs. These receptors came from a human donor with multiple sclerosis. The donor label of this sample is uncertain. Each CDR3 is given with its conserved first and last residue. A D gene is named only where the DNA matches it firmly. A row's size may be missing; if present it is once, few, many or a size class.

>TRBJ1-1|TRBV7-9|-|many
CASSPSRGESTEAFF
TGTGCCAGCAGTCCCTCGAGGGGAGAGAGCACTGAAGCTTTCTTT
>TRBJ1-1|TRBV6-5|-|many
CASSPYGESNTEAFF
TGTGCCAGCAGCCCCTATGGGGAATCGAACACTGAAGCTTTCTTT
>TRBJ2-3|TRBV5-6|-|many
CASSPAWPPTDTQYF
TGTGCCAGCAGCCCCGCTTGGCCCCCCACAGATACGCAGTATTTT
>TRBJ1-2|TRBV29-1|-|many
CSVLPGGTNYGYTF
TGCAGCGTCCTTCCTGGGGGAACTAACTATGGCTACACCTTC
>TRBJ1-3|TRBV5-1|-|many
CASSLASASSSGNTIYF
TGCGCCAGCAGCTTGGCGTCGGCATCGAGCTCTGGAAACACCATATATTTT
>TRBJ1-5|TRBV27|TRBD1|many
CASSPGQPNQPQHF
TGTGCCAGCAGTCCGGGACAGCCCAATCAGCCCCAGCATTTT
>TRBJ1-6|TRBV4-1|-|many
CASSQGAGENSPLHF
TGCGCCAGCAGCCAAGGGGCAGGGGAAAATTCACCCCTCCACTTT
>TRBJ2-1|TRBV5-1|-|many
CASSLSHHTRSYNEQFF
TGCGCCAGCAGCTTGTCTCACCACACCCGCTCCTACAATGAGCAGTTCTTC
>TRBJ2-3|TRBV6-5|-|-
CASSPPGLPISTDTQYF
TGTGCCAGCAGTCCTCCGGGACTTCCCATTAGCACAGATACGCAGTATTTT
>TRBJ2-3|TRBV5-1|-|many
CASSVPAGTSDTDTQYF
TGCGCCAGCAGCGTTCCCGCCGGGACTTCGGACACAGATACGCAGTATTTT
>TRBJ1-4|TRBV20-1|TRBD1|many
CSARDPGQGSEKLFF
TGCAGTGCTAGAGATCCGGGACAGGGATCGGAAAAACTGTTTTTT
>TRBJ2-3|TRBV5-1|TRBD1|many
CASSPGQAVADTQYF
TGCGCCAGCAGCCCGGGACAGGCCGTTGCAGATACGCAGTATTTT
>TRBJ2-7|TRBV5-1|-|many
CASRTEYSYEQYF
TGCGCCAGCAGGACCGAATATTCCTACGAGCAGTACTTC
>TRBJ2-3|TRBV5-1|TRBD2|many
CASSLRLGTSGTNTQYF
TGCGCCAGCAGCCTCCGACTCGGGACTAGCGGGACGAATACGCAGTATTTT
>TRBJ2-5|TRBV5-1|-|many
CASSSGTGETQYF
TGCGCCAGCAGCTCCGGAACAGGAGAGACCCAGTACTTC
>TRBJ1-1|TRBV20-1|-|many
CSATDRDPLLEAFF
TGCAGTGCCACCGACCGGGACCCTCTTCTTGAAGCTTTCTTT
>TRBJ1-1|TRBV10-3|TRBD1|many
CAISEGQGGHTEAFF
TGTGCCATCAGTGAAGGACAGGGAGGGCACACTGAAGCTTTCTTT
>TRBJ2-5|TRBV5-8|TRBD2|many
CASSPGLAGYQETQYF
TGTGCCAGCAGCCCCGGACTAGCGGGGTACCAAGAGACCCAGTACTTC